This T cell receptor (beta chain) was obtained from a study of PD-L1 blockade in urothelial cancer. Study overall: The patients' atezolizumab therapy, 1,200 mg intravenously every 3 weeks, started at some point between 2013 and 2014. Among blood samples, the median T cell count was some 140,000. Blood was analyzed 3 weeks (second dose) and 6 weeks after treatment start.

Profiled with immunoSEQ multiplex PCR; TCRdb holds only in-frame clones, not every one. Among 70,000 to 95,000 clones listed, roughly 89% were seen once. As for time point: pretreatment peripheral blood. This specimen consisted of PBMCs, obtained around atezolizumab (anti-PD-L1) treatment. The receptor comes from a man aged 60 to 69 with urothelial cancer.

In nucleotides, the CDR3 is TGTGCCAGTAGACGACAGGGGGCTGGTGGCTACACCTTC. Amino acids: CASRRQGAGGYTF. This rearrangement joins TRBV19 to TRBJ1-2; TRBD1 agrees at 10 bases. Trimming removed 6 bases from V and 7 bases from J; junction bases left unmatched: 5. This CDR3 is 13 amino acids long. Germline V gives CDR1 LNHDA, CDR2 SQIVND (reference sequence).